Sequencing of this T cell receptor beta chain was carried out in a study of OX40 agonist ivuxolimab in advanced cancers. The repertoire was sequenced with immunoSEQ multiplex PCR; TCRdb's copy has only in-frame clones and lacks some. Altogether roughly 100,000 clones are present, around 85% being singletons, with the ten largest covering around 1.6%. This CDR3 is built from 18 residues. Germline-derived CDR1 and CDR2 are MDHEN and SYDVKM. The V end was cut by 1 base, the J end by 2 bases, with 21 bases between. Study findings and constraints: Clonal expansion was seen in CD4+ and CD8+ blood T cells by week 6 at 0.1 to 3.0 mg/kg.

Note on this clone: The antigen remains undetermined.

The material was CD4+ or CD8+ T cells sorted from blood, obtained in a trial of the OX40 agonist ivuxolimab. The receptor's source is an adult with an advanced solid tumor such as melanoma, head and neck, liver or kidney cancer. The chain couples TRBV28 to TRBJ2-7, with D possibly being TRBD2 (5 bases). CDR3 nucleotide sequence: TGTGCCAGCAGTTTATATGCACGGGCGGGTAAATCCCCCTACGAGCAGTACTTC. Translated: CASSLYARAGKSPYEQYF.